The 24 T cell receptor beta chains presented below share a single source sample, sequenced in a study of cytomegalovirus exposure and HLA in healthy donors. The PCR was carried out with 60 Vbeta primers and 13 Jbeta primers. Some clones are missing from TCRdb's copy, which holds only in-frame ones; the method was immunoSEQ multiplex PCR. Of under 200,000 clones listed, roughly 85% are singletons. Sequenced material: PBMCs. All receptors derive from a woman between 25 and 40 years old in good health and CMV-seronegative.

The CDR3 loop is CSVEGGQGLLMNTEAFF. In DNA form, the CDR3 reads TGCAGCGTTGAAGGGGGACAGGGCCTTCTAATGAACACTGAAGCTTTCTTT. This chain connects TRBV29-1 to TRBJ1-1, with 9 bases lining up with TRBD1. CDR3 length: 17 amino acids. Germline assignment: CDR1 SQVTM and CDR2 ANQGSEA. V dropped 1 base and J dropped 0; count of bases not matched to a gene: 9.

In regard to this clone: One end of the junction does not line up with germline, which may come from a read error. At the DNA level, this CDR3 is encoded by other sequences in the same sample as well. The rearrangement joins TRBV7-8 to TRBJ1-6; the match to TRBD1 covers 7 bases. Per the germline V gene, CDR1 is SGHVS and CDR2 is FQNEAQ. The CDR3 extends over 20 amino acids. CDR3 sequence reads: CASSLYSAGTVISLNSPLHF. CDR3 in DNA: TGTGCCAGCAGCTTATACAGCGCGGGGACAGTCATTAGTCTTAATTCCCCCCTCCACTTT.

The chain recombines TRBV7-2 with TRBJ2-1, with 9 nucleotides matching TRBD2. Germline V CDR1 and CDR2: SGHTA, FQGNSA. Trimming at V came to 5 bases and at J to 9 bases, leaving 8 bases not matched to a gene. The length of the CDR3 is 14 residues. CDR3 bases: TGTGCCAGCAGCGTAATAGCGGGGGCGGGTGAGCAGTTCTTC. Amino acids: CASSVIAGAGEQFF.

The rearrangement uses TRBV7-9 and TRBJ1-1, with D hard to call. The CDR3 contains 17 residues. The germline gives CDR1 SEHNR, CDR2 FQNEAQ (reference sequence). V gave up 5 bases and J gave up 0 bases, with 19 bases separating them. This chain's CDR3 is CASSPPSGMSLNTEAFF. The CDR3 bases are TGTGCCAGCAGCCCTCCGTCGGGGATGAGCCTGAACACTGAAGCTTTCTTT. The full variable domain, completed using reference TRBV7-9 and TRBJ1-1, is DTGVSQNPRHKITKRGQNVTFRCDPISEHNRLYWYRQTLGQGPEFLTYFQNEAQLEKSRLLSDRFSAERPKGSFSTLEIQRTEQGDSAMYLCASSPPSGMSLNTEAFFGQGTRLTVV.

In its sample, this clone was seen once. The genes are TRBV7-2 and TRBJ2-7; possible D gene TRBD1, 6 bases. The V gene lost 1 base and the J gene lost 3 bases, with 16 bases spanning the gap. The CDR3 totals 16 residues. CDR1 is SGHTA, CDR2 FQGNSA, per germline. This CDR3 is CASSLEDRPRIYEQYF. The CDR3 region has the DNA TGTGCCAGCAGCTTAGAGGACAGACCAAGAATCTACGAGCAGTACTTC.

This clone is a singleton in its sample. The chain joins TRBV7-7 to TRBJ2-5; TRBD1 matches 11 bases. This CDR3 has 15 residues. Per the germline V gene, CDR1 is SSHAT and CDR2 is FNYEAQ (reference sequence). V was pared by 1 base and J by 4 bases, with 2 bases of the junction left unmatched. Here the CDR3 DNA reads TGTGCCAGCAGCTTAGGGACAGGGGGCGGAGAGACCCAGTACTTC. Amino acids: CASSLGTGGGETQYF.

This chain connects TRBV7-9 to TRBJ2-5; D is possibly TRBD1 (5 bases). The last part of the DNA fits TRBJ2-7 better; the J call may be wrong. The CDR3 covers 12 residues. Germline CDR1 SEHNR, CDR2 FQNEAQ (reference sequence). The CDR3, as DNA: TGTGCCAGCAGCTTCAGGGAATACGAGCAGTACTTC. It translates to CASSFREYEQYF.

CDR3 bases: TGTGCCAGCAGTGACTCGAGGCAGGGTGATTCACCCCTCCACTTT. Protein product: CASSDSRQGDSPLHF. The chain employs TRBV6-4 and TRBJ1-6; possibly TRBD1 for D (5 bases). The germline V gene has CDR1 MRHNA and CDR2 SNTAGT. The CDR3 is 15 residues long. Trimming shortened V by 0 bases and J by 8 bases, and 11 bases separated the two germline ends.

The chain couples TRBV28 to TRBJ1-5; a possible D gene is TRBD1 (5 bases). This CDR3 comprises 15 residues. With 6 bases removed from V and 2 bases from J, the gap between germline ends came to 14 bases. The germline V gene encodes CDR1 MDHEN and CDR2 SYDVKM. The CDR3 DNA follows: TGTGCCAGCAGGTACGGGGGGAGTCGCAATCAGCCCCAGCATTTT. Amino acids: CASRYGGSRNQPQHF.

The chain carries TRBV5-1 and TRBJ2-5, with 9 bases that match TRBD1. V dropped 0 bases and J dropped 4; count of bases not matched to a gene: 4. Germline-derived CDR1 and CDR2 are SGHRS and YFSETQ. CDR3 size: 15 residues. In DNA, the CDR3 is TGCGCCAGCAGCTTGGGGGACAGGGCCCCAGAGACCCAGTACTTC. Encoded protein: CASSLGDRAPETQYF.

This clone has only a few counts. J is TRBJ1-1 and V is TRBV5-1; possible D gene TRBD1, 5 bases. CDR3 length equals 17 residues. With 2 bases removed from V and 1 base from J, the gap between germline ends came to 18 bases. Germline V CDR1 and CDR2: SGHRS, YFSETQ. The CDR3 here is CASSFQPRAPGNTEAFF. CDR3 in DNA: TGCGCCAGCAGCTTCCAGCCCAGGGCGCCGGGGAACACTGAAGCTTTCTTT.

This chain uses TRBV10-1 with TRBJ2-7; TRBD1 matches at 8 bases. The CDR3 sequence is 14 residues long. V lost 6 bases and J lost 0; bases outside the gene matches: 4. Germline V gives CDR1 WNHNN, CDR2 SYGVQD (reference sequence). The CDR3 nucleotides are TGCGCCAGCAGCAGAACAGGGGGCTCCTACGAGCAGTACTTC. This encodes CASSRTGGSYEQYF.

The chain joins TRBV6-6 to TRBJ2-5; 7 bases fit TRBD1. The ends lost 4 bases at V and 2 bases at J; junction bases unmatched: 7. CDR3 length: 15 amino acids. Germline V gives CDR1 MNHNY, CDR2 SVGAGI (reference sequence). The CDR3, as DNA: TGTGCCAGCAGTTCGGACAGGAGCTTTCAAGAGACCCAGTACTTC. Its protein product is CASSSDRSFQETQYF.

This rearrangement joins TRBV30 to TRBJ1-1; the D gene is possibly TRBD1 (5 bases). The V gene lost 0 bases and the J gene lost 1 base, with 6 bases spanning the gap. The germline gives CDR1 GTSNPN, CDR2 SVGIG (reference sequence). The CDR3 has 13 residues. The CDR3: CAWSVGANTEAFF. For the CDR3, the DNA is TGTGCCTGGAGTGTAGGGGCGAACACTGAAGCTTTCTTT.

CDR3 region: CSVSDGQGLGYNEQFF. The CDR3 DNA sequence: TGCAGCGTCTCCGATGGACAGGGGTTGGGGTACAATGAGCAGTTCTTC. J is TRBJ2-1 and V is TRBV29-1, with 9 bases fitting TRBD1. In germline, CDR1 is SQVTM, CDR2 ANQGSEA. The J segment lost 4 bases and the V segment lost 6 bases, leaving 13 bases of the junction unmatched. The CDR3 consists of 16 residues.

The chain couples TRBV29-1 to TRBJ2-2, with TRBD1 matching 9 bases. CDR1 and CDR2 (germline): SQVTM, ANQGSEA. CDR3 size: 14 residues. V dropped 6 bases and J dropped 2; count of bases not matched to a gene: 4. CDR3 sequence reads: CSVMGQGNTGELFF. Written as DNA, the CDR3 is TGCAGCGTCATGGGACAGGGTAACACCGGGGAGCTGTTTTTT.

This sequence joins TRBV11-2 and TRBJ2-6, with TRBD2 identical over 7 bases. The germline V gene encodes CDR1 SGHAT and CDR2 FQNNGV. The CDR3 loop spans 17 amino acids. V shed 5 bases and J 0 bases; nucleotides not matched to a gene: 7. The DNA for the CDR3 is TGTGCCAGCAGCATCCGCCCGGGGGGCTCTGGGGCCAACGTCCTGACTTTC. Its translation is CASSIRPGGSGANVLTF.

The chain couples TRBV4-1 to TRBJ1-1, with D perhaps matching TRBD1 (5 bases). Germline values: CDR1 MGHRA, CDR2 YSYEKL. This CDR3 comprises 17 residues. V lost 4 bases, J lost 1 base, and 19 bases lay in between. The DNA of the CDR3 is TGCGCCAGCAGCCCGCCATCCCCGGGACTGACGAACACTGAAGCTTTCTTT. Translated: CASSPPSPGLTNTEAFF.

This sequence joins TRBV7-2 and TRBJ1-5; D gene unclear. Germline values: CDR1 SGHTA, CDR2 FQGNSA. The CDR3 length is 12 residues. Trimming stripped 3 bases from V and 6 bases from J, with 6 bases between. DNA of the CDR3: TGTGCCAGCAGCTTTATCTTTCAGCCCCAGCATTTT. Translation gives CASSFIFQPQHF.

The genes are TRBV11-1 and TRBJ2-7; TRBD2 agrees at 12 bases. Trimming removed 7 bases from V and 5 bases from J; junction bases left unmatched: 21. The CDR3 sequence is 19 residues long. CDR1 is SGHAT, CDR2 FQDESV, per germline (reference sequence). The chain's CDR3 is CASISTGKGLAGLPHEQYF. Here the CDR3 DNA reads TGTGCCAGCATCTCAACAGGGAAAGGACTAGCGGGACTCCCCCACGAGCAGTACTTC.

This clone was observed a handful of times. The rearrangement joins TRBV2 to TRBJ2-6, with D unresolved. The V end was cut by 3 bases, the J end by 0 bases, with 6 bases between. Germline CDR1 and CDR2: SNHLY and FYNNEI. The CDR3 totals 15 residues. The DNA for the CDR3 is TGTGCCAGCAGTGACAGGCGCTCTGGGGCCAACGTCCTGACTTTC. Its protein product is CASSDRRSGANVLTF.

The rearrangement joins TRBV19 to TRBJ1-3; 8 bases fit TRBD1. The CDR3 is 15 amino acids. V lost 8 bases and J lost 7; bases outside the gene matches: 13. Germline loops: CDR1 LNHDA, CDR2 SQIVND (reference sequence). CDR3 protein: CASGRTGTGANTIYF. The DNA of the CDR3 is TGTGCCAGTGGAAGGACCGGGACAGGTGCGAACACCATATATTTT. Variable domain in full (rest from reference TRBV19 and TRBJ1-3): DGGITQSPKYLFRKEGQNVTLSCEQNLNHDAMYWYRQDPGQGLRLIYYSQIVNDFQKGDIAEGYSVSREKKESFPLTVTSAQKNPTAFYLCASGRTGTGANTIYFGEGSWLTVV.

In its sample, this clone was seen once. The chain employs TRBV14 and TRBJ1-6; tentatively, D is TRBD1 (5 bases). V was cut by 0 bases and J by 7 bases, with 13 bases left in between. The germline V gene encodes CDR1 SGHDN and CDR2 FVKESK. This CDR3 has 16 amino acids. The CDR3 DNA is TGTGCCAGCAGCCAAGATCGGGGGACTGGGAATTCACCCCTCCACTTT. Translating gives CASSQDRGTGNSPLHF.

This sequence joins TRBV6-5 and TRBJ2-5, with a tentative D call TRBD2 (5 bases). The J call could be wrong; TRBJ2-7 is a better fit for the DNA end. Germline V gives CDR1 MNHEY, CDR2 SVGAGI. The CDR3 sequence is 15 residues long. The CDR3 here is CASSFRGWEAYEQYF. In DNA, the CDR3 is TGTGCCAGCAGCTTTAGAGGGTGGGAAGCCTACGAGCAGTACTTC.